This T cell receptor (beta chain) was recorded in a study of PD-1 blockade in classical Hodgkin lymphoma. Study in general: The study gave patients nivolumab 3 mg/kg intravenously every 2 weeks. Study-level points and caveats: Diversity in CD4+ TCRs, unlike that measured in CD8+ TCRs, had risen significantly by C4D1. There remain no defined causes for the repertoire differences, which possibly reflect disease activity or prior therapy. Newly diagnosed patients reportedly trailed healthy donors in baseline TCR diversity.

CDR3 length: 16 residues. From germline, CDR1 is LGHNA and CDR2 YNFKEQ. V gave up 0 bases and J gave up 3 bases; unmatched junction bases: 5. With respect to this clone: Its antigen is undetermined.

Every patient was affected by relapse after autologous stem cell transplantation, while exposure to brentuximab vedotin was not uniform. Measured with immunoSEQ multiplex PCR; TCRdb has only the in-frame clones, and not every one. The data hold approximately 44,000 clones, with about two thirds observed a single time. Sequencing was performed on peripheral blood mononuclear cells (PBMCs), taken at baseline. The sequence was obtained from a human donor with classical Hodgkin lymphoma. The rearrangement uses TRBV4-2 and TRBJ2-7; 10 nucleotides agree with TRBD1. Here the CDR3 DNA reads TGTGCCAGCAGCCAAGACCGGGACAGGGGAGGCTACGAGCAGTACTTC. Protein sequence: CASSQDRDRGGYEQYF.